A single sample is the source of the 25 T cell receptor beta chains below, sequenced in a study of a mutant IDH1 vaccine in newly diagnosed glioma. Here immunoSEQ multiplex PCR was the method, and the copy in TCRdb shows in-frame clones only, minus some. Of tens of thousands of clones listed, roughly 81% were seen once; the top ten hold around 8%. The time point was: week 23, last vaccination. Each dose of the vaccine consisted of 300 ug of mutant IDH1 20-mer peptide, with topical imiquimod. These receptors are not linked to any known antigen. The sequencing used PBMCs, collected from a glioma patient whose treatment included an IDH1 peptide vaccine. The receptors originated from a woman in her 40s with glioma. Some clones in this sample may be carry-over from other donors' samples.

J is TRBJ1-1 and V is TRBV7-8; D may be TRBD1 (6 bases). CDR1 and CDR2 from the germline V gene are SGHVS and FQNEAQ. The CDR3 has 13 residues. Trimming stripped 6 bases from V and 1 base from J, with 9 bases between. The CDR3 nucleotides read TGTGCCAGCAGGAAGGGGGGGAACACTGAAGCTTTCTTT. Its translation is CASRKGGNTEAFF.

The chain employs TRBV5-1 and TRBJ1-6; D is possibly TRBD1 (5 bases). The CDR3 is 15 residues long. V lost 5 bases, J lost 6 bases, and 15 bases lay in between. The germline CDR1 and CDR2 sequences are SGHRS and YFSETQ. In nucleotides, the CDR3 is TGCGCCAGCAGTAGGGCAGGGTCCAGTAATTCACCCCTCCACTTT. Its translation is CASSRAGSSNSPLHF.

This sequence joins TRBV4-1 and TRBJ1-5; D gene ambiguous. This CDR3 has 14 amino acids. The germline CDR1 and CDR2 sequences are MGHRA and YSYEKL. V was trimmed by 4 bases and J by 2 bases, leaving 9 bases between them. Here the CDR3 reads CASSPPRGNQPQHF. As DNA, the CDR3 is TGCGCCAGCAGCCCCCCCCGGGGCAATCAGCCCCAGCATTTT.

This chain links TRBV2 with TRBJ2-1; the match to TRBD2 covers 7 bases. Germline lookup yields CDR1 SNHLY and CDR2 FYNNEI. The CDR3 has 15 amino acids. The V gene end was trimmed by 6 bases and the J gene end by 3 bases; junction bases not matched to a gene: 8. The CDR3 nucleotides read TGTGCCAGCAGGATTCGGGCTAGCGGCTACAATGAGCAGTTCTTC. Residues: CASRIRASGYNEQFF.

The V gene is TRBV6-6, the J gene TRBJ1-2; 8 bases align to TRBD1. CDR1 is MNHNY and CDR2 is SVGAGI in the germline V gene (reference sequence). There are 16 residues in the CDR3. Trimming took 2 bases from V and 4 from J; bases not matched to a gene: 9. In DNA form, the CDR3 reads TGTGCCAGCAGTTACCCCTCCCAGGGGGCGCCCTATGGCTACACCTTC. Translated: CASSYPSQGAPYGYTF.

The chain carries TRBV2 and TRBJ2-1; 9 bases agree with TRBD1. This CDR3 region has 15 residues. CDR1 SNHLY and CDR2 FYNNEI come from the germline V gene. After removal of 6 bases from V and 5 bases from J, the junction contained 8 bases not matched to a gene. The CDR3 loop is CASSPRDRAHNEQFF. In DNA, the CDR3 is TGTGCCAGCAGCCCCCGGGACAGGGCACACAATGAGCAGTTCTTC.

The genes are TRBV29-1 and TRBJ1-1; D is unclear. The CDR3 consists of 11 residues. Trimming took off 6 bases at V and 4 bases at J, with 9 bases between the two ends. Germline V gene lookup returns CDR1 SQVTM and CDR2 ANQGSEA. For the CDR3, the DNA is TGCAGCGTACGGTTAGGCACTGAAGCTTTCTTT. Its translation is CSVRLGTEAFF.

In this sample, this clone turned up once. The V and J genes are TRBV29-1 and TRBJ1-1; tentative D call: TRBD1 (5 bases). The V end lost 7 bases, the J end lost 5 bases, and 17 bases lay between the germline ends. Germline lookup yields CDR1 SQVTM and CDR2 ANQGSEA. The CDR3 covers 13 residues. The CDR3 DNA reads TGCAGCGCTACCTCGGGGCGGGAGACTGAAGCTTTCTTT. Translation: CSATSGRETEAFF.

V usage is TRBV4-3 and J usage is TRBJ2-7, with TRBD1 matching 10 bases. Per the germline V gene, CDR1 is LGHNA and CDR2 is YSLEER. There are 16 residues in the CDR3. The ends lost 2 bases at V and 3 bases at J; junction bases unmatched: 7. The CDR3 DNA reads TGCGCCAGCAGCCAATCTGACAGGGGGCAAGGCTACGAGCAGTACTTC. This encodes CASSQSDRGQGYEQYF.

The rearrangement uses TRBV15 and TRBJ1-6; D is undetermined. Germline-derived CDR1 and CDR2 are LNHNV and YYDKDF (reference sequence). V was cut by 1 base and J by 9 bases, with 7 bases left in between. The CDR3 is 13 residues long. The CDR3 DNA sequence: TGTGCCACCAGCAGAGTAGCCGGTTCACCCCTCCACTTT. It is translated as CATSRVAGSPLHF.

The chain has TRBV2 and TRBJ1-5; a weak D match, TRBD1 (5 bases). CDR1 SNHLY and CDR2 FYNNEI come from the germline V gene. Trimming took off 0 bases at V and 7 bases at J, with 13 bases between the two ends. CDR3 size: 15 residues. The CDR3 nucleotides read TGTGCCAGCAGTGAAGCGGGATCGGGACGACAGCCCCAGCATTTT. Protein sequence: CASSEAGSGRQPQHF.

The gene calls are TRBV4-1 and TRBJ1-1; the D gene is possibly TRBD1 (5 bases). The ends were cut back, 3 bases at V and 11 bases at J, with 22 bases in the middle. The CDR3 is 15 amino acids. Germline V lookup: CDR1 MGHRA, CDR2 YSYEKL. This CDR3 reads CASSHRGVRGFLAFF. The CDR3 DNA sequence: TGCGCCAGCAGCCATAGGGGAGTTAGGGGATTTCTCGCTTTCTTT.

The V call is TRBV18, the J call TRBJ2-5; D might be TRBD2 (5 bases). The CDR3 is 14 residues long. The germline V and J ends were trimmed by 4 bases and 2 bases, with 11 bases remaining between them. Germline CDR1 KGHSH, CDR2 LQKENI. Here the CDR3 DNA reads TGTGCCAGCTCACGAGGACTGGAACAAGAGACCCAGTACTTC. Protein: CASSRGLEQETQYF.

The J gene is TRBJ2-1, the V gene TRBV29-1; D remains ambiguous. The CDR3 covers 14 residues. Germline loops: CDR1 SQVTM, CDR2 ANQGSEA. V was cut by 7 bases and J by 7 bases, with 20 bases left in between. CDR3 nucleotides: TGCAGCGGCCTCCCCTGGCAGAAGGGAAATGAGCAGTTCTTC. Its translation is CSGLPWQKGNEQFF.

The rearrangement joins TRBV7-9 to TRBJ1-4, with D hard to call. CDR1 and CDR2 from the germline V gene are SEHNR and FQNEAQ (reference sequence). V lost 11 bases and J 6 bases, leaving 13 bases between the germline ends. CDR3 length equals 12 residues. For the CDR3, the DNA is TGTGCCGTTTTATTGGCGGATGAAAAACTGTTTTTT. This gives the protein CAVLLADEKLFF.

The gene calls are TRBV4-3 and TRBJ1-5; D is ambiguous. CDR1 is LGHNA and CDR2 is YSLEER in the germline V gene. The V end lost 0 bases, the J end lost 9 bases, and 12 bases lay between the germline ends. The CDR3 has 14 amino acids. In DNA form, the CDR3 reads TGCGCCAGCAGCCAAGATCGTCGCCCCGGGCCCCAGCATTTT. This sequence encodes CASSQDRRPGPQHF.

This clone was seen a few times. The rearrangement joins TRBV12-2 to TRBJ1-2. TRBV12-2 is a pseudogene segment. The CDR3 has 13 residues. CDR3 residues: CASRLSENYGYTF. DNA for the CDR3: TGTGCAAGTCGCCTGAGTGAGAACTATGGCTACACCTTC.

The chain links TRBV4-1 to TRBJ2-2; 10 nucleotides align to TRBD1. The CDR3 has 15 residues. Germline-derived CDR1 and CDR2 are MGHRA and YSYEKL. Trimming removed 3 bases from V and 5 bases from J; junction bases left unmatched: 3. CDR3 sequence (DNA): TGCGCCAGCAGCCAGGGGGGACAGGGGACCGGGGAGCTGTTTTTT. It codes for CASSQGGQGTGELFF.

V and J are TRBV2 and TRBJ1-5, with D possibly being TRBD1 (6 bases). Germline V gene lookup returns CDR1 SNHLY and CDR2 FYNNEI. The ends were cut back, 6 bases at V and 0 bases at J, with 15 bases in the middle. The CDR3 contains 16 residues. The CDR3 protein is CASRSLYRDSNQPQHF. The CDR3 DNA reads TGTGCCAGCAGATCTCTTTACAGGGATAGCAATCAGCCCCAGCATTTT.

This clone was counted a single time. This sample also contains other DNA sequences that code for the same CDR3. The rearrangement joins TRBV30 to TRBJ1-6, with D unresolved. V lost 4 bases and J lost 3, with 10 bases in between. The CDR3 runs 14 residues. Germline V gene data show CDR1 as GTSNPN and CDR2 as SVGIG (reference sequence). The CDR3 region has the DNA TGTGCCTGGACAGGTGGCGTCTATAATTCACCCCTCCACTTT. It translates to CAWTGGVYNSPLHF.

The chain combines TRBV19 with TRBJ1-1, with a weak D call TRBD1 (6 bases). CDR3 length: 13 residues. CDR1 is LNHDA, CDR2 SQIVND, per germline (reference sequence). The V end lost 6 bases, the J end lost 3 bases, and 11 bases lay between the germline ends. CDR3 DNA sequence: TGTGCCAGTAGCTGGAAGGGGGACACTGAAGCTTTCTTT. Its protein is CASSWKGDTEAFF.

The V gene is TRBV29-1, the J gene TRBJ1-6; TRBD1 aligns across 7 bases. Germline lookup yields CDR1 SQVTM and CDR2 ANQGSEA. This CDR3 comprises 13 residues. Trimming at V came to 4 bases and at J to 7 bases, leaving 4 bases not matched to a gene. The CDR3 spells CSVGDRANSPLHF. In DNA, the CDR3 is TGCAGCGTTGGAGACAGGGCAAATTCACCCCTCCACTTT.

The chain carries TRBV5-5 and TRBJ1-2; no firm D call. The V gene lost 1 base and the J gene lost 2 bases, with 6 bases spanning the gap. Germline CDR1 reads SGHKS; CDR2 reads YYEKEE (reference sequence). The CDR3 length is 13 residues. The CDR3 nucleotides are TGTGCCAGCAGCTTGAGCGAAAACTATGGCTACACCTTC. The encoded protein is CASSLSENYGYTF. The whole variable domain, filled in from reference TRBV5-5 and TRBJ1-2, reads DAGVTQSPTHLIKTRGQQVTLRCSPISGHKSVSWYQQVLGQGPQFIFQYYEKEERGRGNFPDRFSARQFPNYSSELNVNALLLGDSALYLCASSLSENYGYTFGSGTRLTVV.

The chain is built from TRBV2 and TRBJ1-2, with D perhaps matching TRBD1 (6 bases). Per germline, CDR1 SNHLY and CDR2 FYNNEI. This CDR3 is built from 11 residues. Trimming left V 8 bases short and J 4 bases short, with 8 bases between. The CDR3 is CASRTAYGYTF. CDR3 nucleotide sequence: TGTGCCAGCCGGACAGCCTATGGCTACACCTTC.

This rearrangement joins TRBV29-1 to TRBJ1-3, with D possibly being TRBD1 (5 bases). Trimming removed 6 bases at V and 4 bases at J, with 10 bases between. Germline assignment: CDR1 SQVTM and CDR2 ANQGSEA. This CDR3 region has 12 residues. The CDR3 is CSVGTSGNTIYF. The CDR3, as DNA: TGCAGCGTCGGGACCTCCGGAAACACCATATATTTT.